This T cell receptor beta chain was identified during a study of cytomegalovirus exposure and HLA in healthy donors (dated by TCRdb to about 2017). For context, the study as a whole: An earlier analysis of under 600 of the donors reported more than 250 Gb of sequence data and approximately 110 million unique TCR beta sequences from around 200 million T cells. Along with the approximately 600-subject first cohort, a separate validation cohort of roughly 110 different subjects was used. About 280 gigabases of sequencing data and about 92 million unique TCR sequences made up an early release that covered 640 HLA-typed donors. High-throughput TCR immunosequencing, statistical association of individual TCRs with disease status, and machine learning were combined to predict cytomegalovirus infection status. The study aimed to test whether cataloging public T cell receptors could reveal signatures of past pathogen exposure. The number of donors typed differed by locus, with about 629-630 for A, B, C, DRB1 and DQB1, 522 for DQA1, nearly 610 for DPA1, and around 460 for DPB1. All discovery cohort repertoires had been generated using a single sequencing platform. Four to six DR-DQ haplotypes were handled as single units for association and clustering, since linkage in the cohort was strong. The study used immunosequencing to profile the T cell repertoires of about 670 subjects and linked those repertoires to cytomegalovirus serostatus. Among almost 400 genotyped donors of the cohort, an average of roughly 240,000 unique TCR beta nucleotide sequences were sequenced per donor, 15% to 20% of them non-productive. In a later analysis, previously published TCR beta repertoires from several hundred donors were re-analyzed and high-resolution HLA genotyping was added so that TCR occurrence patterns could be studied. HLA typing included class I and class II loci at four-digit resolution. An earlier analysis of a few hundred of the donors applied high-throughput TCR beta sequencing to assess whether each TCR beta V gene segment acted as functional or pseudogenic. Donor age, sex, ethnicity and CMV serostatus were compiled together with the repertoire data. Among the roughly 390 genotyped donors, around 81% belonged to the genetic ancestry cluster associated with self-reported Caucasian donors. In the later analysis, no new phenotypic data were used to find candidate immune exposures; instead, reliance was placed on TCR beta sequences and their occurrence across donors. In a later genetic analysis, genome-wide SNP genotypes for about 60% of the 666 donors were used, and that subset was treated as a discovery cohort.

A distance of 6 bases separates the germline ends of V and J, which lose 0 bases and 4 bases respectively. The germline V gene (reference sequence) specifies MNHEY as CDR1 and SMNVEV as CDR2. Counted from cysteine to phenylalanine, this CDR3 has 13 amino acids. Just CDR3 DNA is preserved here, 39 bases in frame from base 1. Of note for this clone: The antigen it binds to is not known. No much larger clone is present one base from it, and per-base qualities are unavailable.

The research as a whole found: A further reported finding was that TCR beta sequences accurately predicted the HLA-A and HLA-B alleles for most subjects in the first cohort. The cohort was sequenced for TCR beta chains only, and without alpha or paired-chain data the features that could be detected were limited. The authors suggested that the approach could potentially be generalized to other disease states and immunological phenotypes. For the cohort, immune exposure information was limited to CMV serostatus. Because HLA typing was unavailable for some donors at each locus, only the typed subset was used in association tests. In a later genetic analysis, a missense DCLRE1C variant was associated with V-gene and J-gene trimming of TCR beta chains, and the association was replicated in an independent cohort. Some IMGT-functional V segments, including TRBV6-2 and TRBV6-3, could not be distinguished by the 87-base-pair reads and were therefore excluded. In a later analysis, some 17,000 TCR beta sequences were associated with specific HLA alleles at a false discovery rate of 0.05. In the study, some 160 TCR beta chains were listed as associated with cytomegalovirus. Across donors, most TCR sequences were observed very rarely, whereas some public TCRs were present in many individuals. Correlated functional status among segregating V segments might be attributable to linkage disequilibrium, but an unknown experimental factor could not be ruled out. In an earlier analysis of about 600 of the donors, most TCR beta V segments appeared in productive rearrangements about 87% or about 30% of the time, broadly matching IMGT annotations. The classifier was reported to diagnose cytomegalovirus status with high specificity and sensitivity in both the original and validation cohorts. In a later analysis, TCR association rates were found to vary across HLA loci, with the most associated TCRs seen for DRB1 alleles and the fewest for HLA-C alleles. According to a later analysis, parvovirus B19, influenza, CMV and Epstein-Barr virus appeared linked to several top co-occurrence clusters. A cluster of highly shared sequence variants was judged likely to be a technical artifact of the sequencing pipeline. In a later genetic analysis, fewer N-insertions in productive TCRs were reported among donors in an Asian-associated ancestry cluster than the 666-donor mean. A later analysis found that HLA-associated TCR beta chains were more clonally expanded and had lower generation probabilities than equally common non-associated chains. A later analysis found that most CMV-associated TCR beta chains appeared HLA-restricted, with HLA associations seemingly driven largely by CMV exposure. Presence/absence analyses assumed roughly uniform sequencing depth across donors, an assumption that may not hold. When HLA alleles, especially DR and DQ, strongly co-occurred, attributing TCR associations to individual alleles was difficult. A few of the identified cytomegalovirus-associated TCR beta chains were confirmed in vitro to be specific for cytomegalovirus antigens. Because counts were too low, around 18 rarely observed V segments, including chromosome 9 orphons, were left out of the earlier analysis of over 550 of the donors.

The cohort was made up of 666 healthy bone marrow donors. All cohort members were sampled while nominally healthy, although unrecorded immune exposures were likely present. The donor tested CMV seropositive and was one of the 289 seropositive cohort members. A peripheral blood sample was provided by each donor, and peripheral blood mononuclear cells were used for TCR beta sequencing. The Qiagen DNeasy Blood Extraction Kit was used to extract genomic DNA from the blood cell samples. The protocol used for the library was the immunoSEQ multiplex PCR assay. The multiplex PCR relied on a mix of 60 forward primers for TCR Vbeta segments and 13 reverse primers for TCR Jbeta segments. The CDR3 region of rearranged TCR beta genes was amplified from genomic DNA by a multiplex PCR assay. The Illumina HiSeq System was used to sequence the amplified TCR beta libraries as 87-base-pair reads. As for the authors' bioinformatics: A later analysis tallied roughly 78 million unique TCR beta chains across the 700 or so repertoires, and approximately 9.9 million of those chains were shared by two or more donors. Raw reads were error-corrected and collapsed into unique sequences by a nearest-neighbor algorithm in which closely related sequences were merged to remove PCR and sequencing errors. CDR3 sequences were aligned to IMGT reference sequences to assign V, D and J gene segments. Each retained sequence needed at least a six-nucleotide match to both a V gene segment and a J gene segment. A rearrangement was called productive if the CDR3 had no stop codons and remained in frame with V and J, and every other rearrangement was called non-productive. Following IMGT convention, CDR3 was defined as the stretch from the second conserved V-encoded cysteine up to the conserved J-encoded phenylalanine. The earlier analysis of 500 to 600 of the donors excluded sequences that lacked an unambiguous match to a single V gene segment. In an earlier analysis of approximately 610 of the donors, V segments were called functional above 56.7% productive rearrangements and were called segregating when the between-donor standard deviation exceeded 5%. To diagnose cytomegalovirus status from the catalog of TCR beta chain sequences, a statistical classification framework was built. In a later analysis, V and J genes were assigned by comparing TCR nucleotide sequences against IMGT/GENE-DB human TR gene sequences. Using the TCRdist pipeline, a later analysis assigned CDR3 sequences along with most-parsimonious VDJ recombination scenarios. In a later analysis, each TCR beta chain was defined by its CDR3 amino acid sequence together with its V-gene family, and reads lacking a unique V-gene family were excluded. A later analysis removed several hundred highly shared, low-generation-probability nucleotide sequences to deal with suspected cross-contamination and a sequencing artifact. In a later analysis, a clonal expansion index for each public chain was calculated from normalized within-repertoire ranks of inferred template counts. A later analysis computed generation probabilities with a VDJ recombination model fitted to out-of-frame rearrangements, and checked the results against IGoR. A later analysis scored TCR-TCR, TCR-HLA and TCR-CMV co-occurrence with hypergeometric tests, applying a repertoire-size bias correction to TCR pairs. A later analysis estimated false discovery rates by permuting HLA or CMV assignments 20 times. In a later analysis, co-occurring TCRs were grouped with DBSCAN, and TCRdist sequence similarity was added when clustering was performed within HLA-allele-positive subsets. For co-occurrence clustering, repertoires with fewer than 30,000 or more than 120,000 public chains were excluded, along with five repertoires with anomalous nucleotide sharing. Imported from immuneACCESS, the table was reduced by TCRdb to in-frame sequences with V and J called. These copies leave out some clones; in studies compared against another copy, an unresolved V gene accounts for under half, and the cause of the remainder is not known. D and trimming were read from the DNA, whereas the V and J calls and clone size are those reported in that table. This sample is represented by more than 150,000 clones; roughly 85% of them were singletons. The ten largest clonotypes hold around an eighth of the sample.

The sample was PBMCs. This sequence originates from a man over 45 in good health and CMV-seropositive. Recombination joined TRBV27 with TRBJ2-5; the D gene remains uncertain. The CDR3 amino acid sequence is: CASSLSWAETQYF. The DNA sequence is TGTGCCAGCAGTTTATCGTGGGCAGAGACCCAGTACTTC.